This paragraph reports one T cell receptor (beta chain). Across about two dozen US areas, participants ranged in age from about 18 to 90 years. Participants in the exposed group had met a COVID-19 case in the 2 weeks before joining the study. This CDR3 has 16 amino acids. From germline, CDR1 is LNHNV and CDR2 YYDKDF (reference sequence). V gave up 0 bases and J gave up 9 bases, with 20 bases separating them. The data belong to a study of blood T cell repertoires in COVID-19. Overall study context: The samples span acute and convalescent COVID-19 from the United States, Italy and Spain. PBMCs, B-cell-depleted T cells, or T cells were the source of the cDNA or gDNA that made up the material.

TCRdb's table, derived via immunoSEQ multiplex PCR, lists solely in-frame clones and lacks some. The data hold more than 300,000 clones, with around nine tenths observed a single time. This TCR was recovered from a woman in her thirties who had been exposed to COVID-19. Sequencing was carried out using PBMCs or T cells enriched from blood (not recorded which). The chain recombines TRBV15 with TRBJ2-5; D may be TRBD1 (6 bases). CDR3 in amino acids: CATSRDGQGRFLAQYF. The CDR3 nucleotides read TGTGCCACCAGCAGAGATGGGCAGGGGCGATTCTTGGCCCAGTACTTC.